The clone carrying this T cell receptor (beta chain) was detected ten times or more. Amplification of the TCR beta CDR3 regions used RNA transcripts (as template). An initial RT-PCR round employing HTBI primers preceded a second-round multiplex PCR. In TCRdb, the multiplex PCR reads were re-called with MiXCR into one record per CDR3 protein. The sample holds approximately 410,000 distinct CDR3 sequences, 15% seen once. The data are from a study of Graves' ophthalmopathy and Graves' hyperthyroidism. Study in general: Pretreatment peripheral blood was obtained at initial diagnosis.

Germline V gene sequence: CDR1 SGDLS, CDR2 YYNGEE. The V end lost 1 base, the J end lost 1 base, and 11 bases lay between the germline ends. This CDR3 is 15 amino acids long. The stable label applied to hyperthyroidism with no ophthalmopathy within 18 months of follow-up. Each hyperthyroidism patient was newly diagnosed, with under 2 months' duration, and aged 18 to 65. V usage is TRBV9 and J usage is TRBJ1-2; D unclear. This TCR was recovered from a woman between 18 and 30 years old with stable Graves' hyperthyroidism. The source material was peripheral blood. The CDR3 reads CASSVTWTINYGYTF. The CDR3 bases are TGTGCCAGCAGCGTAACCTGGACGATTAACTATGGCTACACCTTC.